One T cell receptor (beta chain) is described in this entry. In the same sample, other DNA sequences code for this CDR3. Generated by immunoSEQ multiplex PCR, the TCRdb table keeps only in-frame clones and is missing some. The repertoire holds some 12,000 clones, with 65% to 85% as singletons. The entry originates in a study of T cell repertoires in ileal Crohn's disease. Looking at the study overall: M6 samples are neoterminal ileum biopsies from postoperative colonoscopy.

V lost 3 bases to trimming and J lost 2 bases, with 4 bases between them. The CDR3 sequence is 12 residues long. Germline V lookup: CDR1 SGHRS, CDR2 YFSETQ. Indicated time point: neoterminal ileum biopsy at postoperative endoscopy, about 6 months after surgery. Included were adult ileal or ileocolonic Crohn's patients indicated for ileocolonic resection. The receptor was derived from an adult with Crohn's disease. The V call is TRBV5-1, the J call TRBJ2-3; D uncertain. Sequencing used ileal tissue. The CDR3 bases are TGCGCCAGCAGCTCTTACACAGATACGCAGTATTTT. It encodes CASSSYTDTQYF.